The rows below give T cell receptor beta chains drawn from one sample of a study of cytomegalovirus exposure and HLA in healthy donors. Sequencing used immunoSEQ multiplex PCR; TCRdb keeps in-frame clones, though not all of them. The repertoire includes around 130,000 clones, 88% of them detected once, and about 1.5% sits in the top ten. Sequencing was carried out using PBMCs. Receptors originate from a man under 40 in good health and CMV-seronegative. Each CDR3 is given with its conserved first and last residue. D genes are given only for firm matches. Clone sizes are given selectively: once, few, many, or a class where the clone is expanded.

>TRBV27|.|TRBJ2-7|TRBD2
TGTGCCAGCAGACTACTAGCGGGAGGACTTTACGAGCAGTACTTC
CASRLLAGGLYEQYF
>TRBV5-1|few|TRBJ2-3|TRBD2
TGCGCCAGCAGCACCCTAACTAGCGGGGGTTTCGATACGCAGTATTTT
CASSTLTSGGFDTQYF
>TRBV10-2|once|TRBJ2-7|.
TGCGCCAGCCACCCCTCGAGAACAGGGACCTACGAGCAGTACTTC
CASHPSRTGTYEQYF
>TRBV11-3|many|TRBJ2-5|TRBD2
TGTGCCAGCAGCCCCGGACTAGCGGAAGAGACCCAGTACTTC
CASSPGLAEETQYF
>TRBV21-1|.|TRBJ2-7|.
TGTGCCAGCAGCAAAGTAAAGCGGGAATTGGGGCCATACGAGCAGTACTTC
CASSKVKRELGPYEQYF
>TRBV6-5|.|TRBJ1-2|.
TGTGCCAGCGGGCCACGTAAGGCACAATATGGCTACACCTTC
CASGPRKAQYGYTF
>TRBV5-4|.|TRBJ2-1|TRBD1
TGTGCCAGCAGCTCAGGGACAGGGACGTTCTTC
CASSSGTGTFF
>TRBV2|once|TRBJ2-5|.
TGTGCCAGCACAGAGGGGGGGGCCTTGGAGACCCAGTACTTC
CASTEGGALETQYF
>TRBV9|few|TRBJ2-1|.
TGTGCCAGCAGCGTAGTAGACCTAGCCTACAATGAGCAGTTCTTC
CASSVVDLAYNEQFF
>TRBV19|once|TRBJ2-1|TRBD1
TGTGCCAGTCCGACACAGCTAACAGGGGGCAGTGGGAATGAGCAGTTCTTC
CASPTQLTGGSGNEQFF
>TRBV2|.|TRBJ2-2|.
TGTGCCAGCATTAATAACAGCCCGGGGGCCGGGGAGCTGTTTTTT
CASINNSPGAGELFF
>TRBV4-2|.|TRBJ2-7|TRBD2
TGTGCCAGCAGCCAGGGTCCCGGGACTAGTCCCTACGAGCAGTACTTC
CASSQGPGTSPYEQYF
>TRBV5-1|.|TRBJ2-1|TRBD1
TGCGCCAGCAGCTTAGTTGGACAGGGCCATAGTGAGCAGTTCTTC
CASSLVGQGHSEQFF
>TRBV30|.|TRBJ1-4|TRBD1
TGTGCCTGGAGTGGGGGGACAGGAAGAGAAAAACTGTTTTTT
CAWSGGTGREKLFF